This T cell receptor beta chain stems from a study of T cells after posttransplantation cyclophosphamide. Study observations and caveats: After PTCy, TRB diversity resembled that of CNI/methotrexate controls. Donor CD8+ memory clones often dominated recipient blood repertoires at later times. Skin or GI-infiltrating T cells shared few TRB sequences with blood.

Assay: immunoSEQ multiplex PCR; the TCRdb copy retains only in-frame clones and omits some. The table lists 20,000 to 25,000 clones, with no singletons. Germline V gene lookup returns CDR1 MNHNY and CDR2 SVGAGI (reference sequence). The CDR3 is made up of 15 amino acids. V gave up 1 base and J gave up 2 bases, with 8 bases separating them. This clone was recorded many times. Its antigen remains unidentified. Sequencing input: PBMCs. This TCR derives from a woman aged 60-75 years in good health, CMV-negative, and a related stem cell transplant donor. The chain uses TRBV6-6 and TRBJ1-4, with D possibly matching TRBD1 (6 bases). This CDR3 is CASSYFRGTNEKLFF. CDR3 bases: TGTGCCAGCAGTTACTTTAGGGGGACTAATGAAAAACTGTTTTTT.